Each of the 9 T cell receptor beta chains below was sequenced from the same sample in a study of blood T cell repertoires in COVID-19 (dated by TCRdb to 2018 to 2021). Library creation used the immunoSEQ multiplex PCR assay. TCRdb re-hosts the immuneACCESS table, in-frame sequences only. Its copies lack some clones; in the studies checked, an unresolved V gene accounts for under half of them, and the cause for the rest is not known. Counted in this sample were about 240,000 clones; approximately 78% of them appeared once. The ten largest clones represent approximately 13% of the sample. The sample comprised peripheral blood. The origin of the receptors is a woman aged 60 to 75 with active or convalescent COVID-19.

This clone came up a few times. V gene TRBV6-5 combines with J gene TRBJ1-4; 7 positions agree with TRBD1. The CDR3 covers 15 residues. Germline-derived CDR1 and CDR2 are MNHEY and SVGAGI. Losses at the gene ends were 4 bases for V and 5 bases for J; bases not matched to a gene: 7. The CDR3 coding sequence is TGTGCCAGCAGTTTGTTGGGACAGAGAAATGAAAAACTGTTTTTT. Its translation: CASSLLGQRNEKLFF.

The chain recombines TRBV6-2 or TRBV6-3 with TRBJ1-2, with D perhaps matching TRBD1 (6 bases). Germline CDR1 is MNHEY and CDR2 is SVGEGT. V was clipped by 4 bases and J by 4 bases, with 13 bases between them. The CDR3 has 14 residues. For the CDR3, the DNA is TGTGCCAGCAGTTCAGACAGGACATTCTATGGCTACACCTTC. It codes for CASSSDRTFYGYTF.

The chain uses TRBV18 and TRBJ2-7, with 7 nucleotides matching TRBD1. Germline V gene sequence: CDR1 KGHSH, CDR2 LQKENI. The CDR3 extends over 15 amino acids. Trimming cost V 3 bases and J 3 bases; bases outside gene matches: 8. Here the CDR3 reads CASSPITGVLYEQYF. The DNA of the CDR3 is TGTGCCAGCTCACCCATCACAGGGGTTCTCTACGAGCAGTACTTC.

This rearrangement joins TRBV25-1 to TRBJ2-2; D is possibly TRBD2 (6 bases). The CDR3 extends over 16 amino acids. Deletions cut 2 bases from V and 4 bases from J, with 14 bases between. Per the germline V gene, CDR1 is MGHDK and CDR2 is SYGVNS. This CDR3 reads CASSEPGRGATGELFF. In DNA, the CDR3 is TGTGCCAGCAGTGAACCCGGGCGCGGGGCCACCGGGGAGCTGTTTTTT.

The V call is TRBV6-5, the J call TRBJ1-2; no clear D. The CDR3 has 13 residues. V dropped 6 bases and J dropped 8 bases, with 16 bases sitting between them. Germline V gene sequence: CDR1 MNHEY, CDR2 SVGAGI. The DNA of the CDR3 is TGTGCCAGCAGGGCGGGTTTGGGTGCGGGCTACACCTTC. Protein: CASRAGLGAGYTF.

Here the CDR3 DNA reads TGTGCCAGCAGCCCCTCGGACAGGAACACTGAAGCTTTCTTT. This gives the protein CASSPSDRNTEAFF. V usage is TRBV11-2 and J usage is TRBJ1-1, with D possibly matching TRBD1 (6 bases). Per the germline V gene, CDR1 is SGHAT and CDR2 is FQNNGV. Deletions cut 5 bases from V and 1 base from J, with 11 bases between. The CDR3 consists of 14 residues.

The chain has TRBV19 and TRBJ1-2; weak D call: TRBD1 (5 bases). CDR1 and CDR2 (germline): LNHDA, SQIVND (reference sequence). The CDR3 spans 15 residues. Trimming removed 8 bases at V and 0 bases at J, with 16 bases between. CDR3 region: CASLSVTEPNYGYTF. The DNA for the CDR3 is TGTGCCAGTCTATCAGTGACAGAACCTAACTATGGCTACACCTTC.

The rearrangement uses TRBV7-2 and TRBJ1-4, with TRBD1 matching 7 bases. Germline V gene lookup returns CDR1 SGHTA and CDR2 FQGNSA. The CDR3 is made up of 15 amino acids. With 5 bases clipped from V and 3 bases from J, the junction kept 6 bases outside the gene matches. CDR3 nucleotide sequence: TGTGCCAGCAGCACCCCCGGGACAGCTAATGAAAAACTGTTTTTT. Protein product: CASSTPGTANEKLFF.

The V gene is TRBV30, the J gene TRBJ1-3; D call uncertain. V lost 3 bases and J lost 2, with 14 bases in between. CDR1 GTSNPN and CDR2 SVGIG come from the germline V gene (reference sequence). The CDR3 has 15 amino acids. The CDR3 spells CAWSPDPSTGNTIYF. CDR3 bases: TGTGCCTGGAGCCCAGACCCTAGCACTGGAAACACCATATATTTT. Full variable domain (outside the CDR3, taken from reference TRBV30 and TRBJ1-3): SQTIHQWPATLVQPVGSPLSLECTVEGTSNPNLYWYRQAAGRGLQLLFYSVGIGQISSEVPQNLSASRPQDRQFILSSKKLLLSDSGFYLCAWSPDPSTGNTIYFGEGSWLTVV.